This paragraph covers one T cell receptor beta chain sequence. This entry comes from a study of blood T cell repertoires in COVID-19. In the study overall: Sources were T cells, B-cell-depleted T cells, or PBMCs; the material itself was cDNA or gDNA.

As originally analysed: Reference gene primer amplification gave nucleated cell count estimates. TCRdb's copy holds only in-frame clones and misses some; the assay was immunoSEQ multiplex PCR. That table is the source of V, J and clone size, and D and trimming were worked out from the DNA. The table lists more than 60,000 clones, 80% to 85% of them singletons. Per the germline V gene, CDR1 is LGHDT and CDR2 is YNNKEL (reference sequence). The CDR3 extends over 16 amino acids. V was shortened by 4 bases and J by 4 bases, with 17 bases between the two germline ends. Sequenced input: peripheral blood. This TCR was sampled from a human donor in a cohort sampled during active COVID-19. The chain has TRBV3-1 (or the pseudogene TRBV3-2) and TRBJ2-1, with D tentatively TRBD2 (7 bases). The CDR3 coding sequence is TGTGCCAGCAGCCGACGGGGTCGGGGGGCATACAATGAGCAGTTCTTC. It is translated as CASSRRGRGAYNEQFF.